The rows below give T cell receptor beta chains drawn from one sample of a study of cytomegalovirus exposure and HLA in healthy donors. The repertoire was sequenced with immunoSEQ multiplex PCR; TCRdb's copy has only in-frame clones and lacks some. This sample's clone table lists about 200,000 clones. Sequenced input: PBMCs. The receptors here all came from a man aged 25-45 years in good health and CMV-seronegative. The CDR3 runs from the conserved cysteine through the conserved F or W. The D gene is left open where the match is weak.

TRBV10-3	TRBD1	TRBJ1-1	TGTGCCATCCTCCCCTCGGGACAGCAAAACACTGAAGCTTTCTTT	CAILPSGQQNTEAFF
TRBV6-1	-	TRBJ2-4	TGTGCCAGCAGTTCTCCCCTAGCAGAAAACATTCAGTACTTC	CASSSPLAENIQYF
TRBV10-2	TRBD1	TRBJ1-1	TGCGCCAGCAGTGCCTTGGGGACAGGGTTGACTGAAGCTTTCTTT	CASSALGTGLTEAFF
TRBV19	-	TRBJ2-7	TGTGCCAGTAGTGGTGCAGGGCAGGGCTACGAGCAGTACTTC	CASSGAGQGYEQYF
TRBV14	-	TRBJ1-1	TGTGCCAGCAGCCAGCAGCGAAGCACTGAAGCTTTCTTT	CASSQQRSTEAFF
TRBV28	TRBD1	TRBJ2-7	TGTGCCAGCAGTTTAGGGACAGCCTACGAGCAGTACTTC	CASSLGTAYEQYF
TRBV10-3	TRBD2	TRBJ2-2	TGTGCCATCACTGCGGGAGCCCTGAACACCGGGGAGCTGTTTTTT	CAITAGALNTGELFF
TRBV6-5	-	TRBJ1-5	TGTGCCAAACGGGTGCCACATTTT	CAKRVPHF
TRBV6-5	-	TRBJ1-5	TGTGCCAGCAGCCCCCCCGGGCAGCCCCAGCATTTT	CASSPPGQPQHF
TRBV28	TRBD1	TRBJ1-1	TGTGCCAGCAGCTTCTACAGGGGATGGGCCTCAGAAGCTTTCTTT	CASSFYRGWASEAFF
TRBV5-6	TRBD1	TRBJ2-1	TGTGCCAGCAGCTCCGGCAAGGGACAGCCCGGGGTTTCGCAGTTCTTC	CASSSGKGQPGVSQFF
TRBV7-8	-	TRBJ1-3	TGTGCCAGCAGCTTAGCGCAATTCAGTTCTGGAAACACCATATATTTT	CASSLAQFSSGNTIYF
TRBV11-3	-	TRBJ2-7	TGTGCCAGCAGCTTAGACGCCGGGACTGGATCCTACGAGCAGTACTTC	CASSLDAGTGSYEQYF
TRBV6-1	TRBD1	TRBJ1-3	TGTGCCAGCAGTGAACAGGGGGCCCCTGGAAACACCATATATTTT	CASSEQGAPGNTIYF
TRBV5-1	TRBD2	TRBJ2-5	TGCGCCAGCAGCTTGCGGGGGGAGGGAGAGACCCAGTACTTC	CASSLRGEGETQYF
TRBV27	TRBD1	TRBJ1-5	TGTGCCAGCGGGGCCTCGCCGGACAGGATTATGAAGCCCCAGCATTTT	CASGASPDRIMKPQHF
TRBV27	TRBD1	TRBJ2-7	TGTGCCAGCACCCCCGGGACAGGGGCCTACGAGCAGTACTTC	CASTPGTGAYEQYF
TRBV5-1	TRBD2	TRBJ2-7	TGCGCCAGCAGCCCGGGGGGACTAGCGGGAGACTACGAGCAGTACTTC	CASSPGGLAGDYEQYF
TRBV27	TRBD1	TRBJ2-7	TGTGCCAGCAGTTTTGGGACAGGGATCGAGCAGTACTTC	CASSFGTGIEQYF
TRBV7-2	-	TRBJ2-2	TGTGCCAGCAGCTTAGGGCAGGGTTACACCGGGGAGCTGTTTTTT	CASSLGQGYTGELFF
TRBV6-5	TRBD2	TRBJ2-7	TGTGCCAGCAGTTACGCTAGCGGGAAGGCCTACGAGCAGTACTTC	CASSYASGKAYEQYF
TRBV2	-	TRBJ2-3	TGTGCCACAACGTCGCTATTGGCGCAGTATTTT	CATTSLLAQYF